This TCR beta chain was captured in a study of post-analysis software for immune sequencing data. V was pared by 4 bases and J by 5 bases, with 22 bases between. Germline V gene sequence: CDR1 SGHRS, CDR2 YFSETQ. The length of the CDR3 is 16 residues. cDNA libraries of TCR beta carried unique molecular identifiers. In TCRdb, the PCR reads were re-called with MiXCR into one record per CDR3 protein. Of about 680,000 distinct CDR3 sequences listed, 59% are singletons. Findings and limits, study-wide: The study found TRBV5-6, TRBV5-1 and TRBV20-1 among four to six TRBV segments more frequent in patients than controls.

About this clonotype: Its specificity is unknown.

The sample comprised blood. The clonotype comes from a girl aged 2 to 9 with multiple sclerosis. The chain recombines TRBV5-1 with TRBJ2-7; D is possibly TRBD1 (6 bases). The CDR3 loop is CASSVLLRGKRDEQYF. The CDR3 region has the DNA TGCGCCAGCAGCGTCTTACTCAGGGGAAAAAGGGACGAGCAGTACTTC.